The 23 T cell receptor beta chains in this list originate from one sample, sequenced in a study of naive and memory T cell subsets. Study-wide points: Possibly reflecting memory cells re-expressing CD45RA, a few larger clonotypes occurred in naive repertoires, especially CD8.

Both TRBC1 and TRBC2 were covered by a beta constant-region primer of two equimolar oligonucleotides. Ligated cDNA was amplified by four rounds of PCR with nested alpha and beta constant-region primers and SP2. TCRdb reprocessed the UMI-ligation and nested PCR reads via MiXCR and lists one record per CDR3 protein. The repertoire has approximately 150,000 distinct CDR3 sequences, more than 15% of them found once; the top ten carry 0.6% to 0.8%. For these receptors, no antigen is known. The sample was naive CD8+ T cells from blood. All receptors come from a human donor in good health.

In its sample, this clonotype was seen a few times. CDR3 residues: CASSQDRTSGITDTQYF. Written as DNA, the CDR3 is TGCGCCAGCAGCCAAGATCGTACTAGCGGGATAACAGATACGCAGTATTTT. V and J are TRBV4-1 and TRBJ2-3; 10 bases are shared with TRBD2. The ends lost 0 bases at V and 3 bases at J; junction bases unmatched: 6. The CDR3 runs to 17 residues. Germline loops: CDR1 MGHRA, CDR2 YSYEKL.

V gene TRBV7-2 combines with J gene TRBJ1-5, with D possibly TRBD1 on 5 matching bases. The germline gives CDR1 SGHTA, CDR2 FQGNSA. V was pared by 2 bases and J by 5 bases, with 13 bases between. The CDR3 length is 15 residues. CDR3 DNA: TGTGCCAGCAGCTTATCGGGCAGGGTTGATCAGCCCCAGCATTTT. Translated, it gives CASSLSGRVDQPQHF.

The chain combines TRBV27 with TRBJ1-2; perhaps TRBD1 as D (5 bases). V was shortened by 5 bases and J by 4 bases, with 17 bases between the two germline ends. Germline V CDR1 and CDR2: MNHEY, SMNVEV (reference sequence). This CDR3 is 15 amino acids long. CDR3 protein: CASSPGTGVFYGYTF. The CDR3 region has the DNA TGTGCCAGCAGTCCCGGGACCGGGGTGTTCTATGGCTACACCTTC.

The chain carries TRBV6-2 or TRBV6-3 and TRBJ1-5; D is unclear. This CDR3 region has 14 residues. With 2 bases removed from V and 3 bases from J, the gap between germline ends came to 8 bases. The germline gives CDR1 MNHEY, CDR2 SVGEGT. CDR3 DNA sequence: TGTGCCAGCAGTTACGATGGGGACAATCAGCCCCAGCATTTT. Translation: CASSYDGDNQPQHF.

In this sample, this clonotype turned up a few times. The rearrangement joins TRBV6-5 to TRBJ1-1, with D unresolved. Trimming cost V 7 bases and J 11 bases, with 20 bases left between them. CDR1 is MNHEY and CDR2 is SVGAGI in the germline V gene. The CDR3 has 13 amino acids. The CDR3 coding sequence is TGTGCCAGCAAGGAGATCGGAACTGAATCTGCTTTCTTT. Translation: CASKEIGTESAFF.

The genes are TRBV7-2 and TRBJ2-5; TRBD1 aligns across 10 bases. Germline V gene lookup returns CDR1 SGHTA and CDR2 FQGNSA. V lost 2 bases and J lost 4; bases outside the gene matches: 7. This CDR3 is 16 amino acids long. The DNA for the CDR3 is TGTGCCAGCAGCTTATGGGGACAGGGGATCGGAGAGACCCAGTACTTC. Its protein is CASSLWGQGIGETQYF.

This clonotype is a singleton in its sample. This chain links TRBV28 with TRBJ1-1; 11 nucleotides agree with TRBD1. Trimming cost V 5 bases and J 1 base; bases outside gene matches: 6. This CDR3 has 16 residues. CDR1 is MDHEN, CDR2 SYDVKM, per germline. CDR3 nucleotides: TGTGCCAGCAGTGAGGACAGGGGGCTCGGGAACACTGAAGCTTTCTTT. It is translated as CASSEDRGLGNTEAFF.

The J gene is TRBJ2-2, the V gene TRBV7-9, with D perhaps matching TRBD2 (5 bases). The V end lost 11 bases, the J end lost 6 bases, and 25 bases lay between the germline ends. Looked up from germline, CDR1 is SEHNR and CDR2 is FQNEAQ (reference sequence). The CDR3 sequence is 16 residues long. CDR3 nucleotides: TGTGCCGGCATCTCTGAAAACGGGGAGACTGCCGGGGAGCTGTTTTTT. It codes for CAGISENGETAGELFF. Combining the CDR3 with reference TRBV7-9 and TRBJ2-2 gives the whole variable domain DTGVSQNPRHKITKRGQNVTFRCDPISEHNRLYWYRQTLGQGPEFLTYFQNEAQLEKSRLLSDRFSAERPKGSFSTLEIQRTEQGDSAMYLCAGISENGETAGELFFGEGSRLTVL.

This clonotype was seen a handful of times. The V call is TRBV5-6, the J call TRBJ1-2, with 9 bases matching TRBD1. V was pared by 4 bases and J by 4 bases, with 5 bases of the junction left unmatched. The CDR3 contains 14 residues. The germline CDR1 and CDR2 sequences are SGHDT and YYEEEE. CDR3 region: CASSGTGSLYGYTF. The CDR3 DNA sequence: TGTGCCAGCAGCGGGACAGGGTCCCTCTATGGCTACACCTTC.

The rearrangement joins TRBV15 to TRBJ1-4; tentatively, D is TRBD1 (5 bases). CDR3 length: 15 amino acids. The germline CDR1 and CDR2 sequences are LNHNV and YYDKDF (reference sequence). Trimming stripped 3 bases from V and 0 bases from J, with 8 bases between. CDR3 nucleotide sequence: TGTGCCACCAGCAGCAGGACAACAACTAATGAAAAACTGTTTTTT. As protein: CATSSRTTTNEKLFF.

This clonotype has ten or more counts. The chain links TRBV14 to TRBJ1-1; 7 bases agree with TRBD1. Germline loops: CDR1 SGHDN, CDR2 FVKESK. The CDR3 extends over 15 amino acids. The junction had 5 bases not matched to a gene; V was cut back by 0 bases and J by 4 bases. CDR3 DNA sequence: TGTGCCAGCAGCCAAGATCCCGGGACAGTCACTGAAGCTTTCTTT. Translation gives CASSQDPGTVTEAFF.

The chain uses TRBV28 and TRBJ2-7, with 7 bases fitting TRBD1. Trimming at V came to 5 bases and at J to 4 bases, leaving 8 bases not matched to a gene. CDR1 and CDR2 from the germline V gene are MDHEN and SYDVKM. This CDR3 is 14 amino acids long. In DNA form, the CDR3 reads TGTGCCAGCAGTGGCGGACAGGAGCCTTACGAGCAGTACTTC. Residues: CASSGGQEPYEQYF. Based on the CDR3 plus reference TRBV28 and TRBJ2-7, the full variable domain is DVKVTQSSRYLVKRTGEKVFLECVQDMDHENMFWYRQDPGLGLRLIYFSYDVKMKEKGDIPEGYSVSREKKERFSLILESASTNQTSMYLCASSGGQEPYEQYFGPGTRLTVT.

The genes are TRBV3-2 and TRBJ2-3; the table names TRBD2, a call not compared with the DNA. TRBV3-2 is given as a pseudogene. This CDR3 spans 16 amino acids. CDR3 sequence (DNA): TGTGCCAGCCTGAAAACTAGTCAGTCCGTCACAGATACGCAGTATTTT. This sequence encodes CASLKTSQSVTDTQYF.

The chain is built from TRBV29-1 and TRBJ2-7; D gene unclear. Trimming took 7 bases from V and 2 from J, leaving 15 bases between them. The CDR3 totals 13 residues. Germline V gene data show CDR1 as SQVTM and CDR2 as ANQGSEA. The CDR3 region is CSAKLDEAYEQYF. In nucleotides, the CDR3 is TGCAGCGCAAAGCTTGACGAAGCCTACGAGCAGTACTTC.

The chain links TRBV27 to TRBJ2-7, with D uncertain. The length of the CDR3 is 12 residues. Per the germline V gene, CDR1 is MNHEY and CDR2 is SMNVEV (reference sequence). Deletions cut 4 bases from V and 1 base from J, with 5 bases between. The chain's CDR3 is CASSSYSYEQYF. CDR3 DNA: TGTGCCAGCAGTTCTTATTCCTACGAGCAGTACTTC.

This sequence joins TRBV12-3 or TRBV12-4 and TRBJ2-5, with a tentative D call TRBD1 (5 bases). V shed 5 bases and J shed 1 base, with 14 bases lying between them. CDR3 length: 15 amino acids. CDR3 sequence reads: CASSDTNDSQETQYF. CDR3 in DNA: TGTGCCAGCAGTGACACAAATGACAGCCAAGAGACCCAGTACTTC.

This clonotype was counted only a few times. The V and J genes are TRBV6-2 or TRBV6-3 and TRBJ2-3; 13 positions agree with TRBD2. Trimming cost V 6 bases and J 2 bases; bases outside gene matches: 11. Germline V gene data show CDR1 as MNHEY and CDR2 as SVGEGT. The CDR3 is made up of 18 amino acids. This chain's CDR3 is CASSYTSGRAHDTDTQYF. For the CDR3, the DNA is TGTGCCAGCAGCTATACTAGCGGGAGGGCCCATGACACAGATACGCAGTATTTT.

This CDR3 reads CASYSGRNYNEQFF. The CDR3 region has the DNA TGTGCCAGCTACAGCGGGAGAAACTACAATGAGCAGTTCTTC. The chain links TRBV27 to TRBJ2-1, with 8 bases identical to TRBD2. With V trimmed by 8 bases and J by 3 bases, 6 bases remained unmatched. The length of the CDR3 is 14 residues. Germline values: CDR1 MNHEY, CDR2 SMNVEV (reference sequence).

The gene calls are TRBV10-1 and TRBJ2-1; 7 bases align to TRBD2. Germline lookup yields CDR1 WNHNN and CDR2 SYGVQD (reference sequence). The CDR3 contains 16 residues. V shed 1 base and J 8 bases; nucleotides not matched to a gene: 11. CDR3 bases: TGCGCCAGCAGTGAGTTGTCTAGCGGAGGCATGGATGAGCAGTTCTTC. This codes for CASSELSSGGMDEQFF.

The chain links TRBV20-1 to TRBJ2-1; 8 nucleotides align to TRBD2. The CDR3 has 16 amino acids. Losses at the gene ends were 3 bases for V and 6 bases for J; bases not matched to a gene: 13. The germline gives CDR1 DFQATT, CDR2 SNEGSKA (reference sequence). CDR3 nucleotide sequence: TGCAGTGCTAGCATCGATCGGGCGGGAGGTTTCAATGAGCAGTTCTTC. It translates to CSASIDRAGGFNEQFF.

A few counts support this clonotype. The V and J genes are TRBV28 and TRBJ2-7; weak D call: TRBD1 (6 bases). CDR1 and CDR2 from the germline V gene are MDHEN and SYDVKM. The V end was cut by 6 bases, the J end by 3 bases, with 15 bases between. The CDR3 runs 14 residues. CDR3 in amino acids: CASRTGGGLYEQYF. The CDR3 DNA reads as TGTGCCAGCAGGACTGGGGGCGGCCTCTACGAGCAGTACTTC.

This clonotype has more than one count but fewer than ten. This chain links TRBV5-1 with TRBJ1-1, with a tentative D call TRBD1 (6 bases). CDR3 length: 14 amino acids. Between the trimmed V and J ends, which lost 4 bases and 6 bases, there was a span of 16 bases. CDR1 is SGHRS and CDR2 is YFSETQ in the germline V gene. The CDR3 DNA reads TGCGCCAGCAGCAAAGAAACACAGGGACCTGAAGCTTTCTTT. It is translated as CASSKETQGPEAFF.

This rearrangement joins TRBV6-2 or TRBV6-3 to TRBJ2-2; D gene uncertain. Trimming stripped 6 bases from V and 5 bases from J, with 10 bases between. Germline CDR1 MNHEY, CDR2 SVGEGT. This CDR3 is built from 13 residues. The CDR3 coding sequence is TGTGCCAGCAGCCCTATGTCGACCGGGGAGCTGTTTTTT. Translated: CASSPMSTGELFF.